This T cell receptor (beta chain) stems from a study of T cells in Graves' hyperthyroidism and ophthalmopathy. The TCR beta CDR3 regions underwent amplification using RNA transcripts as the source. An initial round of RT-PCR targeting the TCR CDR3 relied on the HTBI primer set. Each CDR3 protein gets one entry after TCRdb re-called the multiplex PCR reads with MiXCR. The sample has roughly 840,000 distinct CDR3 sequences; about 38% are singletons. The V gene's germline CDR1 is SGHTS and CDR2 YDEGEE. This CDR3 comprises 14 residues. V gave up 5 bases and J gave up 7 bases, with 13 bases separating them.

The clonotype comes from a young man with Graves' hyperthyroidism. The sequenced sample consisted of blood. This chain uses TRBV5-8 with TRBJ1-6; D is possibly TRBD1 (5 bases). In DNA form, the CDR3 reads TGTGCCAGCAGGCCGGGACCGGGGAATTCACCCCTCCACTTT. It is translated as CASRPGPGNSPLHF.